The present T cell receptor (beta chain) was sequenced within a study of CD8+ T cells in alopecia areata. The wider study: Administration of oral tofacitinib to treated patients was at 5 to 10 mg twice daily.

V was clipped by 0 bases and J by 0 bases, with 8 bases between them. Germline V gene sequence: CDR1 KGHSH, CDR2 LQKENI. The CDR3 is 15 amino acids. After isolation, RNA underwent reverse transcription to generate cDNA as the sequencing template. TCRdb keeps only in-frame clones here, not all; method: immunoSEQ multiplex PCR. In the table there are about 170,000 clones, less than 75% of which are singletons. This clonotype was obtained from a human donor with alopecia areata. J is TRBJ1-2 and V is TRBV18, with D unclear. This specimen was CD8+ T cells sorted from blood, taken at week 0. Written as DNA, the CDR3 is TGTGCCAGCTCACCACCAGCCGGGACTAACTATGGCTACACCTTC. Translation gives CASSPPAGTNYGYTF.